Listed below are T cell receptor beta chains from one sample, sequenced in a study of blood T cell repertoires in COVID-19. The table came from immunoSEQ multiplex PCR; TCRdb's copy has only in-frame clones and leaves some out. The sample has about 120,000 clones; about four fifths are singletons. Sequencing input: peripheral blood. The source is a human donor in a cohort sampled during active COVID-19. Each CDR3 is given with its conserved first and last residue. D genes are given only for firm matches. The size of a clone is reported for some rows only, either as once, few or many, or as a class for expanded clones.

d_call: TRBD1; clone_size: NA; j_call: TRBJ1-6; v_call: TRBV18; cdr3_aa: CASSPWGQGNSPLHF; cdr3_nt: TGTGCCAGCTCACCATGGGGACAGGGGAATTCACCCCTCCACTTT
d_call: TRBD2; clone_size: NA; j_call: TRBJ2-5; v_call: TRBV7-8; cdr3_aa: CASSPPGLAGLETQYF; cdr3_nt: TGTGCCAGCAGCCCTCCGGGACTAGCGGGATTAGAGACCCAGTACTTC
d_call: NA; clone_size: once; j_call: TRBJ1-5; v_call: TRBV27; cdr3_aa: CASRRRTDSNQPQHF; cdr3_nt: TGTGCCAGCAGACGGAGGACAGATAGCAATCAGCCCCAGCATTTT
d_call: NA; clone_size: NA; j_call: TRBJ1-5; v_call: TRBV6-2/TRBV6-3; cdr3_aa: CASSYDRGGGNQPQHF; cdr3_nt: TGTGCCAGCAGTTACGATAGGGGGGGCGGCAATCAGCCCCAGCATTTT
d_call: NA; clone_size: NA; j_call: TRBJ1-5; v_call: TRBV6-5; cdr3_aa: CASTPAGSNQPQHF; cdr3_nt: TGTGCCAGCACCCCAGCGGGGAGCAATCAGCCCCAGCATTTT
d_call: NA; clone_size: NA; j_call: TRBJ1-5; v_call: TRBV28; cdr3_aa: CASSLGTINQPQHF; cdr3_nt: TGTGCCAGCAGTTTAGGGACAATAAATCAGCCCCAGCATTTT
d_call: TRBD1; clone_size: NA; j_call: TRBJ2-5; v_call: TRBV6-6; cdr3_aa: CASRPAGTGDGTQYF; cdr3_nt: TGTGCCAGTAGGCCCGCCGGGACAGGGGATGGGACCCAGTACTTC
d_call: NA; clone_size: NA; j_call: TRBJ1-5; v_call: TRBV28; cdr3_aa: CASSLAGRGGNQPQHF; cdr3_nt: TGTGCCAGCAGTTTAGCGGGCAGGGGTGGCAATCAGCCCCAGCATTTT
d_call: TRBD1; clone_size: few; j_call: TRBJ1-5; v_call: TRBV28; cdr3_aa: CASSLRQGQPQHF; cdr3_nt: TGTGCCAGCAGTTTACGACAGGGGCAGCCCCAGCATTTT
d_call: TRBD1; clone_size: few; j_call: TRBJ2-1; v_call: TRBV9; cdr3_aa: CASSGTGQANNEQFF; cdr3_nt: TGTGCCAGCAGCGGTACTGGACAGGCAAACAATGAGCAGTTCTTC
d_call: NA; clone_size: NA; j_call: TRBJ1-4; v_call: TRBV15; cdr3_aa: CATSRGSWGVNEKLFF; cdr3_nt: TGTGCCACCAGCAGAGGATCTTGGGGGGTCAATGAAAAACTGTTTTTT
d_call: NA; clone_size: NA; j_call: TRBJ1-1; v_call: TRBV2; cdr3_aa: CASSDFRGNTEAFF; cdr3_nt: TGTGCCAGCAGTGATTTTCGAGGCAACACTGAAGCTTTCTTT
d_call: TRBD1; clone_size: once; j_call: TRBJ1-2; v_call: TRBV7-6; cdr3_aa: CASSLAGQGSYDYTF; cdr3_nt: TGTGCCAGCAGCTTAGCGGGACAGGGTTCCTATGACTACACCTTC
d_call: NA; clone_size: NA; j_call: TRBJ2-2; v_call: TRBV6-5; cdr3_aa: CASRQPNTGELFF; cdr3_nt: TGTGCCAGCCGACAGCCGAACACCGGGGAGCTGTTTTTT
d_call: TRBD2; clone_size: once; j_call: TRBJ2-5; v_call: TRBV7-2; cdr3_aa: CASSPRASGSASETQYF; cdr3_nt: TGTGCCAGCAGCCCCCGGGCCAGCGGGAGCGCTTCAGAGACCCAGTACTTC
d_call: TRBD1; clone_size: NA; j_call: TRBJ2-7; v_call: TRBV5-4; cdr3_aa: CASSLDRGYEQYF; cdr3_nt: TGTGCCAGCAGCCTCGACAGGGGCTACGAGCAGTACTTC
d_call: TRBD1; clone_size: NA; j_call: TRBJ1-4; v_call: TRBV6-5; cdr3_aa: CASSRTGGFGEKLFF; cdr3_nt: TGTGCCAGCAGCCGTACAGGGGGGTTCGGGGAAAAACTGTTTTTT
d_call: NA; clone_size: NA; j_call: TRBJ1-1; v_call: TRBV30; cdr3_aa: CAWCPTGGEAFF; cdr3_nt: TGTGCCTGGTGCCCAACGGGGGGTGAAGCTTTCTTT
d_call: TRBD2; clone_size: once; j_call: TRBJ2-5; v_call: TRBV28; cdr3_aa: CASQASGRAAKTQYF; cdr3_nt: TGTGCCAGCCAAGCGAGCGGGAGGGCCGCGAAGACCCAGTACTTC
d_call: NA; clone_size: NA; j_call: TRBJ2-7; v_call: TRBV9; cdr3_aa: CASSVQSQGAYEQYF; cdr3_nt: TGTGCCAGCAGCGTACAATCTCAGGGTGCCTACGAGCAGTACTTC
d_call: NA; clone_size: once; j_call: TRBJ2-6; v_call: TRBV7-3; cdr3_aa: CASSFARQTAGANVLTF; cdr3_nt: TGTGCCAGCAGCTTTGCTAGACAGACGGCTGGGGCCAACGTCCTGACTTTC
d_call: TRBD1; clone_size: NA; j_call: TRBJ2-7; v_call: TRBV5-1; cdr3_aa: CASRPGTAVSSYEQYF; cdr3_nt: TGCGCCAGCAGACCCGGGACAGCGGTAAGCTCCTACGAGCAGTACTTC
d_call: TRBD1; clone_size: NA; j_call: TRBJ2-7; v_call: TRBV6-5; cdr3_aa: CASSQTGQGAKGQYF; cdr3_nt: TGTGCCAGCAGTCAGACGGGACAGGGGGCGAAGGGGCAGTACTTC
d_call: TRBD2; clone_size: NA; j_call: TRBJ2-1; v_call: TRBV6-2/TRBV6-3; cdr3_aa: CASSLRRAGLYNEQFF; cdr3_nt: TGTGCCAGCAGCCTAAGGCGAGCGGGGCTTTACAATGAGCAGTTCTTC
d_call: TRBD1; clone_size: NA; j_call: TRBJ2-3; v_call: TRBV19; cdr3_aa: CASTNRGYTSTDTQYF; cdr3_nt: TGTGCCAGTACTAACAGGGGCTACACTAGCACAGATACGCAGTATTTT
d_call: NA; clone_size: NA; j_call: TRBJ1-1; v_call: TRBV18; cdr3_aa: CASSRIMGAGTEAFF; cdr3_nt: TGTGCCAGCTCCCGTATCATGGGGGCGGGCACTGAAGCTTTCTTT
d_call: TRBD2; clone_size: NA; j_call: TRBJ2-7; v_call: TRBV5-4; cdr3_aa: CASSHGGDTYEQYF; cdr3_nt: TGTGCCAGCAGCCACGGGGGGGACACCTACGAGCAGTACTTC
d_call: NA; clone_size: NA; j_call: TRBJ1-6; v_call: TRBV9; cdr3_aa: CASSAGGARTNSPLHF; cdr3_nt: TGTGCCAGCAGCGCGGGGGGCGCGAGGACCAATTCACCCCTCCACTTT
d_call: NA; clone_size: once; j_call: TRBJ2-7; v_call: TRBV5-8; cdr3_aa: CASRTTGAYEQYF; cdr3_nt: TGTGCCAGCAGGACAACAGGAGCATACGAGCAGTACTTC
d_call: NA; clone_size: NA; j_call: TRBJ2-7; v_call: TRBV29-1; cdr3_aa: CSVEGTISEQYF; cdr3_nt: TGCAGCGTTGAAGGGACAATCAGCGAGCAGTACTTC
d_call: TRBD1; clone_size: few; j_call: TRBJ1-5; v_call: TRBV2; cdr3_aa: CASSGQGVGNQPQHF; cdr3_nt: TGTGCCAGCAGTGGACAGGGGGTTGGCAATCAGCCCCAGCATTTT
d_call: NA; clone_size: once; j_call: TRBJ1-1; v_call: TRBV6-6; cdr3_aa: CASSPTTENTEAFF; cdr3_nt: TGTGCCAGCAGTCCTACGACAGAGAACACTGAAGCTTTCTTT
d_call: TRBD2; clone_size: NA; j_call: TRBJ2-1; v_call: TRBV15; cdr3_aa: CATSRVASGSWSYNEQFF; cdr3_nt: TGTGCCACCAGCAGAGTGGCTAGCGGGAGTTGGTCCTACAATGAGCAGTTCTTC
d_call: NA; clone_size: NA; j_call: TRBJ2-6; v_call: TRBV6-1; cdr3_aa: CASSEALRGAGANVLTF; cdr3_nt: TGTGCCAGCAGTGAAGCGCTTCGGGGGGCCGGGGCCAACGTCCTGACTTTC
d_call: TRBD1; clone_size: few; j_call: TRBJ1-1; v_call: TRBV30; cdr3_aa: CATGQVNTEAFF; cdr3_nt: TGTGCCACCGGACAGGTGAACACTGAAGCTTTCTTT
d_call: TRBD1; clone_size: NA; j_call: TRBJ1-2; v_call: TRBV6-6; cdr3_aa: CASSYGGGALDGYTF; cdr3_nt: TGTGCCAGCAGTTATGGAGGGGGCGCGCTCGATGGCTACACCTTC
d_call: TRBD1; clone_size: NA; j_call: TRBJ2-4; v_call: TRBV7-3; cdr3_aa: CASSLTPGTENIQYF; cdr3_nt: TGTGCCAGCAGCTTAACTCCCGGGACAGAAAACATTCAGTACTTC